Each of the 2 T cell receptor beta chains below was sequenced from the same sample in a study of Ad26.COV2.S vaccination and SARS-CoV-2 variants. Produced via immunoSEQ multiplex PCR; TCRdb's table is partial and in-frame only. The sample comprises about 350,000 clones, 80% to 90% of which are singletons, and 5% rests with the top ten. The treatment: roughly 19 received Ad26.COV2.S at low or high dose, single or two shots; a few received placebo; per-sample allocation not given. All samples were drawn on day 63, counting from the first vaccine or placebo injection. This sample comprised peripheral blood, obtained in a trial of Ad26.COV2.S vaccine versus placebo. All receptors come from a person between 18 and 65 years old who received the Ad26.COV2.S COVID-19 vaccine or a placebo.

This chain uses TRBV7-9 with TRBJ1-3, with D tentatively TRBD1 (6 bases). Trimming removed 6 bases from V and 2 bases from J, with 20 bases in between. Germline CDR1 SEHNR, CDR2 FQNEAQ (reference sequence). The CDR3 contains 17 residues. The chain's CDR3 is CASRPKLGGTTGNTIYF. The DNA for the CDR3 is TGTGCCAGCAGACCTAAATTAGGCGGGACAACTGGAAACACCATATATTTT.

The gene calls are TRBV2 and TRBJ1-1; D perhaps matches TRBD1 (6 bases). V was pared by 3 bases and J by 3 bases, with 14 bases between. Germline V gene data show CDR1 as SNHLY and CDR2 as FYNNEI. The CDR3 is 15 amino acids. The CDR3 DNA follows: TGTGCCAGCAGTGACAGGGGAAGGCGATACACTGAAGCTTTCTTT. As protein: CASSDRGRRYTEAFF.